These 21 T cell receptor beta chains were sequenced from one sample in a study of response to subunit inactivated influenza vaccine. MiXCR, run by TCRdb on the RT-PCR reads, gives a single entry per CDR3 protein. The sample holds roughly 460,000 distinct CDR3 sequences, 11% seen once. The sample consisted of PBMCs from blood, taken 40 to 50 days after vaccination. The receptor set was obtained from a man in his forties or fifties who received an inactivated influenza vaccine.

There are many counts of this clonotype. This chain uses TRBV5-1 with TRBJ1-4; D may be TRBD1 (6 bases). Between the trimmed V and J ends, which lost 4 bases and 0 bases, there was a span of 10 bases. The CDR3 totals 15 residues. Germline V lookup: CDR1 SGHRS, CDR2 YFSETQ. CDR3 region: CASSGQGSTNEKLFF. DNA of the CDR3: TGCGCCAGCAGCGGGCAGGGGTCAACTAATGAAAAACTGTTTTTT.

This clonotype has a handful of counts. CDR3 sequence: CASSPTSAHPGEQYF. DNA for the CDR3: TGCGCCAGCAGCCCGACTAGCGCCCACCCAGGCGAGCAGTACTTC. The V call is TRBV5-1, the J call TRBJ2-7; TRBD2 matches 8 bases. Germline V lookup: CDR1 SGHRS, CDR2 YFSETQ. Trimming removed 4 bases from V and 6 bases from J; junction bases left unmatched: 12. The length of the CDR3 is 15 residues.

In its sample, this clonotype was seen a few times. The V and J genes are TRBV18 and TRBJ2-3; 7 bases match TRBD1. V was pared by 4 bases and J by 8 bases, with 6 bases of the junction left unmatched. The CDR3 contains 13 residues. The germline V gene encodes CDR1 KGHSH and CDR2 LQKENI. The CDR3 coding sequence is TGTGCCAGCTCACGAGACAGGGATTCTACGCAGTATTTT. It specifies CASSRDRDSTQYF.

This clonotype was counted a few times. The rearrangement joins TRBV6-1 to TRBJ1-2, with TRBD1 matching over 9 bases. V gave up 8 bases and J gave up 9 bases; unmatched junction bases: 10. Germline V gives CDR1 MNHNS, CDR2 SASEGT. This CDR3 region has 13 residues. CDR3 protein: CASGPGTGSSYTF. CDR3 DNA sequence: TGTGCCAGCGGTCCCGGGACAGGGAGTAGCTACACCTTC.

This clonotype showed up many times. CDR3 DNA: TGTGCCATCAGTGCGGAGGGACATTACACCGGGGAGCTGTTTTTT. This translates into CAISAEGHYTGELFF. The chain recombines TRBV10-3 with TRBJ2-2, with D tentatively TRBD1 or TRBD2 (6 bases each). There are 15 residues in the CDR3. Germline CDR1 is ENHRY and CDR2 is SYGVKD. Trimming pared 4 bases from V and 3 bases from J, leaving 12 bases between.

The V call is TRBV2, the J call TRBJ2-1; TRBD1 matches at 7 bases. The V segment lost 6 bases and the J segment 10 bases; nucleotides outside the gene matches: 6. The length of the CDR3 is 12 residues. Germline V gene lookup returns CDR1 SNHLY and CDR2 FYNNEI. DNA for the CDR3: TGTGCCAGCAGCCCGGGACAGAAGGAGCAGTTCTTC. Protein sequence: CASSPGQKEQFF.

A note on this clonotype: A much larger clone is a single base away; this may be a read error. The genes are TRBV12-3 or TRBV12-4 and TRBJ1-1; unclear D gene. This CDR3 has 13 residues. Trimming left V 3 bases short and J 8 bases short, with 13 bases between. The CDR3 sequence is CASSFRSKLEAFF. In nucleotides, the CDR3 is TGTGCCAGCAGTTTTAGGTCCAAATTAGAAGCTTTCTTT.

The CDR3 nucleotides are TGTGCCAGCAGCTCTCTGCCTCCGGGACAGCGCTCCTACGAGCAGTACTTC. Translation: CASSSLPPGQRSYEQYF. The chain has TRBV5-5 and TRBJ2-7; 7 nucleotides line up with TRBD1. The CDR3 runs 17 residues. Germline CDR1 reads SGHKS; CDR2 reads YYEKEE (reference sequence). Trimming cost V 3 bases and J 0 bases; bases outside gene matches: 12.

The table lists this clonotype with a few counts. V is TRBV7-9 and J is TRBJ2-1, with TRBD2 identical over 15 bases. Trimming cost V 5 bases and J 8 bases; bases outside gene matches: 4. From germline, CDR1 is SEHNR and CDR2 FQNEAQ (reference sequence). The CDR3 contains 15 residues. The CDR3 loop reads CASSKGLAGGDEQFF. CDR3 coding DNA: TGTGCCAGCAGCAAAGGACTAGCGGGAGGGGATGAGCAGTTCTTC.

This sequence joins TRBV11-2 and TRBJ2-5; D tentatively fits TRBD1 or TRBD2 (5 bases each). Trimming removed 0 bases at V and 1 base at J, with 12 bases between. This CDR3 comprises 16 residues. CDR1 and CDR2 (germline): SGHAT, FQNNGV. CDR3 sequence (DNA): TGTGCCAGCAGCTTAGATCGAGGGGTCGTCCAAGAGACCCAGTACTTC. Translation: CASSLDRGVVQETQYF. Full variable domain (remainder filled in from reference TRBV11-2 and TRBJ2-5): EAGVAQSPRYKIIEKRQSVAFWCNPISGHATLYWYQQILGQGPKLLIQFQNNGVVDDSQLPKDRFSAERLKGVDSTLKIQPAKLEDSAVYLCASSLDRGVVQETQYFGPGTRLLVL.

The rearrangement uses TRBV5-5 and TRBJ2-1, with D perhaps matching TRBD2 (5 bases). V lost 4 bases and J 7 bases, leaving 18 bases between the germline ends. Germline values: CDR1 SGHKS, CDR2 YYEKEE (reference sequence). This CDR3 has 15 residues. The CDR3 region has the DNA TGTGCCAGCAGCCCCCGACCCCTAACGGGGAATGAGCAGTTCTTC. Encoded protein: CASSPRPLTGNEQFF. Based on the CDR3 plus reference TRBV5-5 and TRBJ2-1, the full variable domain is DAGVTQSPTHLIKTRGQQVTLRCSPISGHKSVSWYQQVLGQGPQFIFQYYEKEERGRGNFPDRFSARQFPNYSSELNVNALLLGDSALYLCASSPRPLTGNEQFFGPGTRLTVL.

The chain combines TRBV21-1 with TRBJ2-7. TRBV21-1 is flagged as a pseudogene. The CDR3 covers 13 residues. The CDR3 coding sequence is TGTGCCAGCAGCATAGGGGCATCCTACGAGCAGTACTTC. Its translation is CASSIGASYEQYF.

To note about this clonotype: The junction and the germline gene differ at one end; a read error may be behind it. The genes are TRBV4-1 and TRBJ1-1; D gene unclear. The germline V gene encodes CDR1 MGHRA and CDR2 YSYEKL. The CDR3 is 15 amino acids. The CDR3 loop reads CASSQDPRLNTEVFF. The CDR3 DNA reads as TGCGCCAGCAGCCAAGATCCACGGCTTAACACTGAAGTTTTCTTT.

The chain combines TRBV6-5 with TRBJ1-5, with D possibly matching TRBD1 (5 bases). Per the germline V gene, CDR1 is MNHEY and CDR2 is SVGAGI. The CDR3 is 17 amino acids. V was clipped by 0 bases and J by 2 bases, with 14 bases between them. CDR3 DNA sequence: TGTGCCAGCAGTTACTCGACGGGGCAGGGAGGCAATCAGCCCCAGCATTTT. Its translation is CASSYSTGQGGNQPQHF.

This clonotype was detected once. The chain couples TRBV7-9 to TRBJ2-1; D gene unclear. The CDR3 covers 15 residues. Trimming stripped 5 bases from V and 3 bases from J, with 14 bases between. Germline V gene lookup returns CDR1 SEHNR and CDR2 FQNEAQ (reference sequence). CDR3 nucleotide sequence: TGTGCCAGCAGCCCCATCACAGCTGGCTACAATGAGCAGTTCTTC. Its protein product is CASSPITAGYNEQFF.

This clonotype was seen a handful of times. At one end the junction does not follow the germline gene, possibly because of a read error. For the CDR3, the DNA is TGTGCCATCGGACGCTATACAGGGGCGCCCCACTTC. Translating gives CAIGRYTGAPHF. The chain has TRBV10-3 and TRBJ2-1; 7 positions agree with TRBD1. Germline CDR1 is ENHRY and CDR2 is SYGVKD. This CDR3 has 12 amino acids.

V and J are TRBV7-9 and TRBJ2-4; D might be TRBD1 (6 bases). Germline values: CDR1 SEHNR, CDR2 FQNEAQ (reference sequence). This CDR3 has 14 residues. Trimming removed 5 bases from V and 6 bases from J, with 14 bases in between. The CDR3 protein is CASSSTGMSNIQYF. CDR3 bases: TGTGCCAGCAGCAGCACAGGGATGTCAAACATTCAGTACTTC.

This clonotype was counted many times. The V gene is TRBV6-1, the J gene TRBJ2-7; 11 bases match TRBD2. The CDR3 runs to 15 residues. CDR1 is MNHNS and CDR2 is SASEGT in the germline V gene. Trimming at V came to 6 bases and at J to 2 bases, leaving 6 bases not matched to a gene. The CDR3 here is CASRGLAASTYEQYF. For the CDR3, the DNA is TGTGCCAGCAGGGGACTAGCGGCTTCCACCTACGAGCAGTACTTC.

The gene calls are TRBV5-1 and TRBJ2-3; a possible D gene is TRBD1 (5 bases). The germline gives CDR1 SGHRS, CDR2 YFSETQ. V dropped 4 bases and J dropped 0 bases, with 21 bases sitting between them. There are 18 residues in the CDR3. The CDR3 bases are TGCGCCAGCAGCCGGGTCGTTCTGACAGCTCTTAGCACAGATACGCAGTATTTT. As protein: CASSRVVLTALSTDTQYF. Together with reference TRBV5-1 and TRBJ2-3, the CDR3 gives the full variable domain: KAGVTQTPRYLIKTRGQQVTLSCSPISGHRSVSWYQQTPGQGLQFLFEYFSETQRNKGNFPGRFSGRQFSNSRSEMNVSTLELGDSALYLCASSRVVLTALSTDTQYFGPGTRLTVL.

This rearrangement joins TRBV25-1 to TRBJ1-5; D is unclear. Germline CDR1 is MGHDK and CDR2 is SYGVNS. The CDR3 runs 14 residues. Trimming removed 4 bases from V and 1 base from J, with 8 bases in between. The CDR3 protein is CASSVPDSNQPQHF. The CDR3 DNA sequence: TGTGCCAGCAGTGTTCCTGACAGCAATCAGCCCCAGCATTTT.

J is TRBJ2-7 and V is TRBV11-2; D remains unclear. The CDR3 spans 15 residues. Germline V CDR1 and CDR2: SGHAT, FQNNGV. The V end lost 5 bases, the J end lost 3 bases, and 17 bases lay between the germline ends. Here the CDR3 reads CASSPYLLESYEQYF. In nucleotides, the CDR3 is TGTGCCAGCAGCCCCTATCTGTTGGAGAGCTACGAGCAGTACTTC.